A single sample gave rise to the 32 T cell receptor beta chains below, sequenced in a study of cytomegalovirus exposure and HLA in healthy donors. Both 60 Vbeta primers and 13 Jbeta primers went into the PCR. Here immunoSEQ multiplex PCR was the method, and the copy in TCRdb shows in-frame clones only, minus some. Its table lists 100,000 to 150,000 clones. Sequenced input: PBMCs. Every receptor here comes from a young man in good health and CMV-seronegative.

The rearrangement uses TRBV5-1 and TRBJ1-2; 7 nucleotides align to TRBD1. CDR3 length: 15 amino acids. The junction had 11 bases not matched to a gene; V was cut back by 1 base and J by 8 bases. Germline V CDR1 and CDR2: SGHRS, YFSETQ. As DNA, the CDR3 is TGCGCCAGCAGCTTGCCCGGGACAGAGGTTGGGGGCTACACCTTC. This gives the protein CASSLPGTEVGGYTF.

This chain connects TRBV29-1 to TRBJ2-1, with D possibly TRBD2 on 5 matching bases. CDR1 SQVTM and CDR2 ANQGSEA come from the germline V gene. Trimming shortened V by 7 bases and J by 0 bases, and 10 bases separated the two germline ends. This CDR3 is 13 amino acids long. CDR3 DNA sequence: TGCAGCGGCGGCGGAGGCTCCTACAATGAGCAGTTCTTC. As protein: CSGGGGSYNEQFF.

The chain joins TRBV5-8 to TRBJ1-2, with D possibly TRBD1 on 6 matching bases. Germline CDR1 and CDR2: SGHTS and YDEGEE. The CDR3 runs 16 residues. Trimming took off 1 base at V and 5 bases at J, with 18 bases between the two ends. CDR3 nucleotides: TGTGCCAGCAGCTTGTTCCCTCGGGACAACCTATATGGCTACACCTTC. Protein product: CASSLFPRDNLYGYTF.

V usage is TRBV6-1 and J usage is TRBJ1-5, with 9 bases aligning to TRBD1. This CDR3 spans 16 amino acids. Per germline, CDR1 MNHNS and CDR2 SASEGT. Trimming cost V 4 bases and J 5 bases; bases outside gene matches: 9. The CDR3 sequence is CASSGDRDRVHQPQHF. The CDR3 DNA reads as TGTGCCAGCAGTGGGGACCGGGACAGGGTCCATCAGCCCCAGCATTTT.

The CDR3 loop is CASSSPGKGASFF. The CDR3 DNA sequence: TGTGCCAGCAGTTCCCCGGGGAAGGGGGCGTCTTTCTTT. The gene calls are TRBV27 and TRBJ1-1; 7 positions match TRBD1. The CDR3 sequence is 13 residues long. V dropped 4 bases and J dropped 12; count of bases not matched to a gene: 11. Germline assignment: CDR1 MNHEY and CDR2 SMNVEV (reference sequence).

The V call is TRBV5-1, the J call TRBJ2-1, with a tentative D call TRBD1 (6 bases). Germline assignment: CDR1 SGHRS and CDR2 YFSETQ. This CDR3 spans 15 amino acids. Trimming shortened V by 0 bases and J by 5 bases, and 12 bases separated the two germline ends. In nucleotides, the CDR3 is TGCGCCAGCAGCTTGGTTCCAGGGGCACACAATGAGCAGTTCTTC. Translated: CASSLVPGAHNEQFF. Filled out from reference TRBV5-1 and TRBJ2-1, the complete variable domain reads KAGVTQTPRYLIKTRGQQVTLSCSPISGHRSVSWYQQTPGQGLQFLFEYFSETQRNKGNFPGRFSGRQFSNSRSEMNVSTLELGDSALYLCASSLVPGAHNEQFFGPGTRLTVL.

This rearrangement joins TRBV6-5 to TRBJ1-1, with D possibly matching TRBD1 (5 bases). The germline V and J ends were trimmed by 1 base and 1 base, with 7 bases remaining between them. The CDR3 is 14 amino acids. Per germline, CDR1 MNHEY and CDR2 SVGAGI. The CDR3 sequence: CASSYLGPNTEAFF. The CDR3 DNA reads TGTGCCAGCAGTTACTTGGGGCCGAACACTGAAGCTTTCTTT.

For this clone: This specimen includes other DNA sequences encoding the same CDR3. The rearrangement uses TRBV7-8 and TRBJ2-7, with D perhaps TRBD2 (5 bases). CDR1 and CDR2 (germline): SGHVS, FQNEAQ. V lost 1 base to trimming and J lost 4 bases, with 8 bases between them. The length of the CDR3 is 13 residues. In DNA, the CDR3 is TGTGCCAGCAGCTTAGGCCTAGCTTACGAGCAGTACTTC. It codes for CASSLGLAYEQYF.

The J gene is TRBJ1-5, the V gene TRBV28; TRBD1 might be the D (6 bases). Germline values: CDR1 MDHEN, CDR2 SYDVKM. V dropped 8 bases and J dropped 4 bases, with 9 bases sitting between them. The CDR3 sequence is 12 residues long. CDR3: CASRQENQPQHF. In nucleotides, the CDR3 is TGTGCCAGCCGACAGGAGAATCAGCCCCAGCATTTT.

This chain connects TRBV13 to TRBJ1-5; D gene uncertain. Trimming cost V 6 bases and J 6 bases, with 12 bases left between them. The CDR3 consists of 13 residues. From germline, CDR1 is PRHDT and CDR2 FYEKMQ (reference sequence). In DNA form, the CDR3 reads TGTGCCAGCAGTCGACTAAGGAGTCAGCCCCAGCATTTT. Its translation is CASSRLRSQPQHF.

This sequence joins TRBV29-1 and TRBJ1-2; D perhaps matches TRBD1 (6 bases). The CDR3 sequence is 15 residues long. Germline CDR1 reads SQVTM; CDR2 reads ANQGSEA. The V gene lost 5 bases and the J gene lost 3 bases, with 19 bases spanning the gap. CDR3 amino acids: CSVPDHRSGDYGYTF. The CDR3 DNA reads TGCAGCGTTCCCGATCACAGGTCAGGGGACTATGGCTACACCTTC.

The rearrangement joins TRBV5-8 to TRBJ2-3; 13 bases fit TRBD2. V trimming: 4 bases; J trimming: 4 bases; junction bases outside the gene matches: 9. Germline V gene data show CDR1 as SGHTS and CDR2 as YDEGEE. This CDR3 region has 17 residues. CDR3 nucleotide sequence: TGTGCCAGCAGCCTCCTAAGGACTAGCGGGGGTGCAGATACGCAGTATTTT. Protein: CASSLLRTSGGADTQYF.

CDR3 protein: CATSRDREQYF. The DNA for the CDR3 is TGTGCCACCAGCAGAGATCGCGAGCAGTACTTC. This chain uses TRBV15 with TRBJ2-7; D unresolved. CDR1 and CDR2 from the germline V gene are LNHNV and YYDKDF (reference sequence). The CDR3 loop spans 11 amino acids. The V end was cut by 0 bases, the J end by 6 bases, with 3 bases between.

The gene calls are TRBV5-1 and TRBJ2-1, with D possibly TRBD1 on 5 matching bases. Germline V gene sequence: CDR1 SGHRS, CDR2 YFSETQ. The CDR3 consists of 15 residues. V dropped 4 bases and J dropped 5 bases, with 16 bases sitting between them. Here the CDR3 DNA reads TGCGCCAGCAGCATCCGGACAAGTTCCAACAATGAGCAGTTCTTC. Protein product: CASSIRTSSNNEQFF.

The J gene is TRBJ2-1, the V gene TRBV19, with TRBD2 matching 12 bases. CDR1 LNHDA and CDR2 SQIVND come from the germline V gene (reference sequence). This CDR3 region has 17 residues. V was pared by 3 bases and J by 4 bases, with 7 bases of the junction left unmatched. The CDR3 region is CASSIELAGGVYNEQFF. CDR3 nucleotide sequence: TGTGCCAGTAGTATCGAGCTAGCGGGAGGGGTATACAATGAGCAGTTCTTC.

The chain combines TRBV5-4 with TRBJ1-6; possibly TRBD1 for D (5 bases). V was trimmed by 4 bases and J by 7 bases, leaving 15 bases between them. The CDR3 length is 15 residues. CDR1 and CDR2 from the germline V gene are SGHNT and YYREEE (reference sequence). DNA of the CDR3: TGTGCCAGCAGCCCGGGCGGGACTGAGAATTCACCCCTCCACTTT. It translates to CASSPGGTENSPLHF.

The chain is built from TRBV2 and TRBJ2-1, with TRBD2 identical over 10 bases. V was clipped by 3 bases and J by 9 bases; unmatched bases: 8. Germline lookup yields CDR1 SNHLY and CDR2 FYNNEI. This CDR3 has 15 residues. In DNA form, the CDR3 reads TGTGCCAGCAGTGAGGAAGCGGGAGGGTTGAGTGAGCAGTTCTTC. It specifies CASSEEAGGLSEQFF.

The chain has TRBV27 and TRBJ1-5; D is uncertain. The CDR3 runs 14 residues. CDR1 and CDR2 from the germline V gene are MNHEY and SMNVEV (reference sequence). V was pared by 9 bases and J by 9 bases, with 21 bases between. CDR3 in amino acids: CASKNSGIDRPQHF. DNA for the CDR3: TGTGCCAGTAAAAATTCAGGTATCGATCGGCCCCAGCATTTT.

This chain connects TRBV7-8 to TRBJ1-1; 11 bases fit TRBD1. The CDR3 loop spans 16 amino acids. The V gene end was trimmed by 0 bases and the J gene end by 5 bases; junction bases not matched to a gene: 5. CDR1 and CDR2 (germline): SGHVS, FQNEAQ. CDR3 in DNA: TGTGCCAGCAGCTTAGCCGGACAGGGGGCCAGAACTGAAGCTTTCTTT. Translation gives CASSLAGQGARTEAFF.

V is TRBV2 and J is TRBJ1-1, with 7 bases lining up with TRBD1. The CDR3 length is 13 residues. Trimming took 4 bases from V and 4 from J; bases not matched to a gene: 3. CDR1 is SNHLY and CDR2 is FYNNEI in the germline V gene. The CDR3 is CASSGQGGTEAFF. The CDR3 coding sequence is TGTGCCAGCAGTGGACAGGGCGGCACTGAAGCTTTCTTT.

The chain uses TRBV6-5 and TRBJ1-1; 7 bases fit TRBD1. CDR1 and CDR2 (germline): MNHEY, SVGAGI. The CDR3 has 11 amino acids. V was pared by 5 bases and J by 10 bases, with 4 bases of the junction left unmatched. The CDR3 sequence is CASSQGDGAFF. The CDR3 coding sequence is TGTGCCAGCAGTCAGGGGGATGGAGCTTTCTTT.

The chain uses TRBV9 and TRBJ1-2; maybe TRBD1 (5 bases). The CDR3 has 14 amino acids. V was clipped by 2 bases and J by 8 bases, with 16 bases between them. Germline CDR1 is SGDLS and CDR2 is YYNGEE. This chain's CDR3 is CASSVRGGRGGYTF. The CDR3, as DNA: TGTGCCAGCAGCGTCCGGGGGGGTAGGGGCGGCTACACCTTC.

Of note for this clone: The same CDR3 arises from other DNA sequences in this sample as well. The chain links TRBV6-4 to TRBJ2-2, with D unresolved. The germline gives CDR1 MRHNA, CDR2 SNTAGT. CDR3 length: 13 amino acids. V lost 5 bases and J lost 1, with 5 bases in between. DNA of the CDR3: TGTGCCAGCAGTCCAGAGAACACCGGGGAGCTGTTTTTT. Its protein product is CASSPENTGELFF.

This chain joins TRBV9 and TRBJ2-3, with 7 bases fitting TRBD2. The CDR3 is 15 residues long. The V gene end was trimmed by 0 bases and the J gene end by 5 bases; junction bases not matched to a gene: 6. Germline-derived CDR1 and CDR2 are SGDLS and YYNGEE. The CDR3, as DNA: TGTGCCAGCAGCGTAGGCGGGAGTTGGGGAGATACGCAGTATTTT. Protein: CASSVGGSWGDTQYF.

V usage is TRBV4-1 and J usage is TRBJ1-2; D is unresolved. The germline CDR1 and CDR2 sequences are MGHRA and YSYEKL. This CDR3 has 16 amino acids. V shed 4 bases and J shed 1 base, with 16 bases lying between them. The CDR3 reads CASSPPVGKLNYGYTF. DNA of the CDR3: TGCGCCAGCAGCCCACCCGTCGGGAAACTTAACTATGGCTACACCTTC.

This chain connects TRBV7-2 to TRBJ1-5; D is uncertain. Germline CDR1 reads SGHTA; CDR2 reads FQGNSA. The CDR3 extends over 15 amino acids. With 1 base removed from V and 5 bases from J, the gap between germline ends came to 12 bases. CDR3 amino acids: CASSLGMRGDQPQHF. The CDR3 region has the DNA TGTGCCAGCAGCTTAGGTATGCGCGGTGATCAGCCCCAGCATTTT.

The gene calls are TRBV27 and TRBJ1-1; D perhaps matches TRBD1 (5 bases). The germline V gene encodes CDR1 MNHEY and CDR2 SMNVEV (reference sequence). V was shortened by 3 bases and J by 10 bases, with 12 bases between the two germline ends. The length of the CDR3 is 12 residues. The CDR3 nucleotides are TGTGCCAGCAGTTTCGGGGGGACGTCAGCTTTCTTT. This codes for CASSFGGTSAFF.

The gene calls are TRBV5-4 and TRBJ1-1; D possibly corresponds to TRBD1 (6 bases). The CDR3 is made up of 15 amino acids. Germline V gives CDR1 SGHNT, CDR2 YYREEE (reference sequence). V dropped 3 bases and J dropped 4 bases, with 16 bases sitting between them. CDR3 amino acids: CASSSPQGQGTEAFF. The CDR3 DNA follows: TGTGCCAGCAGCTCACCACAGGGCCAGGGCACTGAAGCTTTCTTT.

The chain is built from TRBV18 and TRBJ1-5; TRBD1 matches 9 bases. From germline, CDR1 is KGHSH and CDR2 LQKENI. This CDR3 region has 14 residues. Germline trimming cut 3 bases from V and 4 bases from J; bases unmatched to any gene: 1. Here the CDR3 DNA reads TGTGCCAGCTCACCGGGACAGGGTAATCAGCCCCAGCATTTT. It yields the protein CASSPGQGNQPQHF.

This chain uses TRBV15 with TRBJ1-3; D ambiguous. Germline CDR1 is LNHNV and CDR2 is YYDKDF (reference sequence). There are 13 residues in the CDR3. V shed 7 bases and J shed 0 bases, with 7 bases lying between them. This chain's CDR3 is CATNPVSGNTIYF. The CDR3 DNA is TGTGCCACCAATCCAGTCTCTGGAAACACCATATATTTT.

This sequence joins TRBV20-1 and TRBJ2-7; D gene ambiguous. This CDR3 comprises 11 residues. V lost 3 bases, J lost 5 bases, and 8 bases lay in between. Germline V lookup: CDR1 DFQATT, CDR2 SNEGSKA (reference sequence). In DNA form, the CDR3 reads TGCAGTGCTAGTCTCTCGGACGAGCAGTACTTC. This codes for CSASLSDEQYF.

The chain links TRBV11-3 to TRBJ2-2, with D perhaps TRBD2 (7 bases). The CDR3 extends over 17 amino acids. Germline V lookup: CDR1 SGHNT, CDR2 YENEEA. V gave up 4 bases and J gave up 7 bases, with 22 bases separating them. In DNA form, the CDR3 reads TGTGCCAGCAGCTCCTCATTCGAAGGGGGGGCTCACGGGGAGCTGTTTTTT. It specifies CASSSSFEGGAHGELFF.